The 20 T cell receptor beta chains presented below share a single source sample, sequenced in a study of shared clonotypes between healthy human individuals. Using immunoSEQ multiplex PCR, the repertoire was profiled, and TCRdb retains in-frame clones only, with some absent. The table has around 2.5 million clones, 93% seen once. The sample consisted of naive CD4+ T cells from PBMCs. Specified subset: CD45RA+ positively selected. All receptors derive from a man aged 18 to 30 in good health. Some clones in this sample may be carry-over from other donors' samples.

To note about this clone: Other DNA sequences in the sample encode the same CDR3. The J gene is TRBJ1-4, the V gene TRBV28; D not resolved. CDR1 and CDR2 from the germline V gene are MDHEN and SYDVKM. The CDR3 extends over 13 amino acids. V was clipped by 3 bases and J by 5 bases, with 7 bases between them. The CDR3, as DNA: TGTGCCAGCAGTTTGGACGCCAATGAAAAACTGTTTTTT. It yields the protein CASSLDANEKLFF.

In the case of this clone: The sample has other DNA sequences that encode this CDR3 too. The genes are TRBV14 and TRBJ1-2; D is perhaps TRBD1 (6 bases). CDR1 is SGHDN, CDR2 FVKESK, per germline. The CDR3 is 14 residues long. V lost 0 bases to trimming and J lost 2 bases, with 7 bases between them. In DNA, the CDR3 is TGTGCCAGCAGCCAAGACAGGGGAAACTATGGCTACACCTTC. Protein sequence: CASSQDRGNYGYTF.

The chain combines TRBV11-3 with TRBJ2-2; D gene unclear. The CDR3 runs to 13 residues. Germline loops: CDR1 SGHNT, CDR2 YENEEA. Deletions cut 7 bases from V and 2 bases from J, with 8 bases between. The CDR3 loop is CASMIVNTGELFF. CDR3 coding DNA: TGTGCCAGCATGATAGTTAACACCGGGGAGCTGTTTTTT.

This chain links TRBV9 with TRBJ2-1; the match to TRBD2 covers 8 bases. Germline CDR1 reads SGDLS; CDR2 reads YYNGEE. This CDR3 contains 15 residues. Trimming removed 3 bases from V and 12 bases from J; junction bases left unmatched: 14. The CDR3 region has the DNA TGTGCCAGCAGCGCAGGTAGCGGGACCATACAATGGCAGTTCTTC. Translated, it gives CASSAGSGTIQWQFF.

CDR3 coding DNA: TGTGCCAGCAGTTTAGGGCTAGCGGGAGGGTGGAGGACAGATACGCAGTATTTT. This gives the protein CASSLGLAGGWRTDTQYF. This rearrangement joins TRBV28 to TRBJ2-3, with 12 positions matching TRBD2. The CDR3 extends over 18 amino acids. Germline trimming cut 2 bases from V and 3 bases from J; bases unmatched to any gene: 9. CDR1 is MDHEN, CDR2 SYDVKM, per germline.

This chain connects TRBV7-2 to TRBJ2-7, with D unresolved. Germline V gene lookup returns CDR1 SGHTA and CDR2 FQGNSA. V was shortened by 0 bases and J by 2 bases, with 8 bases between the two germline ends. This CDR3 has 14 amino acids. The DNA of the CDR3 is TGTGCCAGCAGCTTAGCATCCGGACCCTACGAGCAGTACTTC. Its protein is CASSLASGPYEQYF.

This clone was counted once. The CDR3 is CAWSVRGRYEQYF. CDR3 coding DNA: TGTGCCTGGAGTGTGAGGGGGCGCTACGAGCAGTACTTC. The chain couples TRBV30 to TRBJ2-7, with TRBD1 identical over 7 bases. Trimming at V came to 0 bases and at J to 3 bases, leaving 2 bases not matched to a gene. This CDR3 is built from 13 residues. Germline values: CDR1 GTSNPN, CDR2 SVGIG (reference sequence). The whole variable domain, remainder taken from reference TRBV30 and TRBJ2-7, is SQTIHQWPATLVQPVGSPLSLECTVEGTSNPNLYWYRQAAGRGLQLLFYSVGIGQISSEVPQNLSASRPQDRQFILSSKKLLLSDSGFYLCAWSVRGRYEQYFGPGTRLTVT.

CDR3 residues: CASTDSDRVPNYGYTF. CDR3 bases: TGTGCCAGCACCGATTCAGACAGGGTTCCTAACTATGGCTACACCTTC. The rearrangement uses TRBV2 and TRBJ1-2; 7 bases are a match to TRBD1. The germline gives CDR1 SNHLY, CDR2 FYNNEI. The CDR3 sequence is 16 residues long. The V and J ends lost 7 bases and 0 bases, in that order; junction bases with no gene match: 11.

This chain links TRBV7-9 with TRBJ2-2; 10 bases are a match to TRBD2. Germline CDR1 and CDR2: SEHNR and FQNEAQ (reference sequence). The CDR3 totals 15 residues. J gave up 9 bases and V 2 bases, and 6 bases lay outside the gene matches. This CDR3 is CASSLILAGPRELFF. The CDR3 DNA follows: TGTGCCAGCAGCTTAATACTAGCGGGACCCCGGGAGCTGTTTTTT.

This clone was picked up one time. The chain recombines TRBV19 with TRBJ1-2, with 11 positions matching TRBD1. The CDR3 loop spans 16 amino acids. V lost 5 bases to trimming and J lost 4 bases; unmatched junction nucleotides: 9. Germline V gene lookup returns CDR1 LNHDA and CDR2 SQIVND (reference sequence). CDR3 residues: CASSLRTGGSGYGYTF. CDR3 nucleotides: TGTGCCAGTAGTCTAAGGACAGGGGGCAGCGGCTATGGCTACACCTTC.

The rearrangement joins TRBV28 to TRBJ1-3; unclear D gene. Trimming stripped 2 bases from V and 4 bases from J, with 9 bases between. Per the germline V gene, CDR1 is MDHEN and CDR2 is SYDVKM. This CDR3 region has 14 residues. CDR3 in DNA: TGTGCCAGCAGTTTAGGAGGGCGAGGAAACACCATATATTTT. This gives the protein CASSLGGRGNTIYF.

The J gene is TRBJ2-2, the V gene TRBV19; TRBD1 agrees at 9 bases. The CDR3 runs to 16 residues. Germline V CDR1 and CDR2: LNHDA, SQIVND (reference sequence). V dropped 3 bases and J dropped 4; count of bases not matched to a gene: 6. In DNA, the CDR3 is TGTGCCAGTAGTATCCCGGGACAGGGACGCACCGGGGAGCTGTTTTTT. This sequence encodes CASSIPGQGRTGELFF.

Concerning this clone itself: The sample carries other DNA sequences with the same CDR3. The CDR3 region has the DNA TGTGCCAGCTCACCCCAGTCCTACAATGAGCAGTTCTTC. Protein product: CASSPQSYNEQFF. The J gene is TRBJ2-1, the V gene TRBV18; D is ambiguous. Germline V gene lookup returns CDR1 KGHSH and CDR2 LQKENI. CDR3 length: 13 residues. V was trimmed by 3 bases and J by 1 base, leaving 4 bases between them.

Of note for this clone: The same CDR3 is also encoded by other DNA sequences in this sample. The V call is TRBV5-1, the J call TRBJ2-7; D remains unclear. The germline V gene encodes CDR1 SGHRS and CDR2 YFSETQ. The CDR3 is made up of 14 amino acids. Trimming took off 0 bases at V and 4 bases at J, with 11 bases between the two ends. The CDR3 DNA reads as TGCGCCAGCAGCTTGGTCGTTGGGTCTTACGAGCAGTACTTC. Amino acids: CASSLVVGSYEQYF.

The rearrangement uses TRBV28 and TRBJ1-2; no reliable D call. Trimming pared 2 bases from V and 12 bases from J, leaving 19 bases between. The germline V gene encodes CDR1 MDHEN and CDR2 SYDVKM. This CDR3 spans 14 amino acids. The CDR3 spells CASSLNRVPVENTF. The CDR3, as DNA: TGTGCCAGCAGTTTAAATCGCGTGCCAGTTGAAAACACCTTC.

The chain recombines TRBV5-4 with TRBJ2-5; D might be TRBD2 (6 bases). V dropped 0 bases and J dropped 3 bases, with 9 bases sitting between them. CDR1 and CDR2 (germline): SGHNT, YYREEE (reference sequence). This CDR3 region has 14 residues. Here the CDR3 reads CASSLGGGEETQYF. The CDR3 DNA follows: TGTGCCAGCAGCTTGGGGGGAGGTGAAGAGACCCAGTACTTC.

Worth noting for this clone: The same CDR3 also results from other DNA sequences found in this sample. CDR3 in amino acids: CASSLAGGTYEQYF. The CDR3 region has the DNA TGTGCCAGCAGCTTAGCAGGGGGCACCTACGAGCAGTACTTC. The chain uses TRBV7-6 and TRBJ2-7; 7 bases are shared with TRBD1. The J segment lost 2 bases and the V segment lost 0 bases, leaving 1 base of the junction unmatched. Germline V gives CDR1 SGHVS, CDR2 FNYEAQ. The CDR3 contains 14 residues.

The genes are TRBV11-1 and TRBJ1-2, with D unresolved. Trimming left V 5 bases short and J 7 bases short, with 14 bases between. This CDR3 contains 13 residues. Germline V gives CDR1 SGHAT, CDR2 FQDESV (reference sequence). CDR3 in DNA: TGTGCCAGCAGCGAGGACGCCAGCCGTGGCTACACCTTC. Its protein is CASSEDASRGYTF.

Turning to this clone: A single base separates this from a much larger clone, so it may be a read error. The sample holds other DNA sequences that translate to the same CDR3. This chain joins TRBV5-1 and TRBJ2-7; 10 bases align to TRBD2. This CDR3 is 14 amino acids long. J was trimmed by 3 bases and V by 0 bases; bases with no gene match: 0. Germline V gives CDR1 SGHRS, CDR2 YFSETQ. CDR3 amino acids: CASSLASGSYEQYF. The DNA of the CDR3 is TGCGCCAGCAGCTTGGCTAGCGGGAGCTACGAGCAGTACTTC.

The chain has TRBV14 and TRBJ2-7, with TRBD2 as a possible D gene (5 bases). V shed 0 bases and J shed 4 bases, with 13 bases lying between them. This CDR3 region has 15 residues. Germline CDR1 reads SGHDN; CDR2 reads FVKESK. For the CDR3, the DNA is TGTGCCAGCAGCCAAGATATAGCGCCTAAATACGAGCAGTACTTC. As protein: CASSQDIAPKYEQYF.